The entry that follows covers one T cell receptor (beta chain) sequence. This sample was taken from a study of blood T cell repertoires in COVID-19. As for the study in general: The study drew acute and convalescent COVID-19 samples from the United States, Italy and Spain. The cDNA or gDNA used as material had been derived from T cells, B-cell-depleted T cells, or PBMCs.

V was shortened by 3 bases and J by 7 bases, with 7 bases between the two germline ends. CDR3 length: 12 amino acids. Germline CDR1 KGHDR, CDR2 SFDVKD. Per the authors' pipeline: The assay estimated nucleated cells by amplifying reference gene primers. The assay was immunoSEQ multiplex PCR, and TCRdb's table has in-frame clones only and misses some. The V and J calls and clone size come from that table; D and trimming were worked out from the DNA. The repertoire holds over 150,000 clones, with 83% as singletons. The sample was peripheral blood. The receptor comes from an elderly woman with acute or convalescent COVID-19. The rearrangement uses TRBV24-1 and TRBJ2-3, with D uncertain. The CDR3: CATSDRLNTQYF. In DNA form, the CDR3 reads TGTGCCACCAGTGATCGACTGAATACGCAGTATTTT.